The T cell receptor beta chain under discussion was sequenced for a study of beta chain features in type 1 diabetes. Study-level points and caveats: Shorter TCRB CDR3s, moderately but significantly so, were found in Type 1 diabetes patients in all four CD4+ subsets. Comparison showed that naive, central memory and Treg TCRB repertoires appeared more similar among patients than among healthy donors.

As every portion of the isolated RNA was reverse transcribed, the sequencing read expressed TCRB transcripts. Each sample of naive, central memory or regulatory T cells had, on average, about 3.6 million reads. The protocol was immunoSEQ multiplex PCR, while the TCRdb copy is restricted to in-frame clones and leaves out a portion. There are 200,000 to 300,000 clones in the sample; over 11% occur only once, and approximately 0.021% lies in the top ten. A few counts support this clone. Its antigen remains unknown. V gave up 2 bases and J gave up 7 bases; unmatched junction bases: 4. Germline loops: CDR1 SEHNR, CDR2 FQNEAQ (reference sequence). This CDR3 region has 15 residues. Purity above 98% was achieved in all sorted populations.

The chain combines TRBV7-9 with TRBJ2-1; the match to TRBD1 covers 11 bases. Material for sequencing was naive CD4+ T cells from blood. The clonotype was recovered from a man in his thirties or forties with type 1 diabetes. CDR3 in DNA: TGTGCCAGCAGCTTACGGGACAGGGGGTGGAATGAGCAGTTCTTC. This codes for CASSLRDRGWNEQFF.